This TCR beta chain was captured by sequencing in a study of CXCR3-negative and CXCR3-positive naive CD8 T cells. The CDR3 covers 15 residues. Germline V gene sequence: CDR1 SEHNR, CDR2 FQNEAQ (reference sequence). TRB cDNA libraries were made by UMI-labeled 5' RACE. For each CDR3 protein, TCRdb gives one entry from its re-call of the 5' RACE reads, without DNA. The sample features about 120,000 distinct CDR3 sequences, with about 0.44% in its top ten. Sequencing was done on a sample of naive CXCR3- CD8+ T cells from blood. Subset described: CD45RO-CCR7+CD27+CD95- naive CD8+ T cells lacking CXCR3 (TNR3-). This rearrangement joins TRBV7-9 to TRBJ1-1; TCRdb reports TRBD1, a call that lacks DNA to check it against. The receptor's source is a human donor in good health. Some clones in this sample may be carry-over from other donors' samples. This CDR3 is CASLRGQGMNTEAFF. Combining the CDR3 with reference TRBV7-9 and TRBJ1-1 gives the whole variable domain DTGVSQNPRHKITKRGQNVTFRCDPISEHNRLYWYRQTLGQGPEFLTYFQNEAQLEKSRLLSDRFSAERPKGSFSTLEIQRTEQGDSAMYLCASLRGQGMNTEAFFGQGTRLTVV.